These 2 T cell receptor beta chains came from one sample sequenced in a study of blood T cell repertoires in COVID-19. Measured with immunoSEQ multiplex PCR; TCRdb has only the in-frame clones, and not every one. The sample consists of about 98,000 clones, around 80% of them appearing once. The material sequenced was peripheral blood. Every receptor here comes from an older man with acute or convalescent COVID-19.

This chain joins TRBV18 and TRBJ1-4; 7 nucleotides line up with TRBD1. V shed 2 bases, J shed 7 bases, and the junction held 7 bases outside the gene matches. CDR1 is KGHSH and CDR2 is LQKENI in the germline V gene. The CDR3 contains 15 residues. The CDR3 reads CASSPGEGDSEKLFF. The CDR3 DNA sequence: TGTGCCAGCTCACCAGGGGAAGGGGACAGTGAAAAACTGTTTTTT.

The V gene is TRBV14, the J gene TRBJ2-1; weak D call: TRBD1 (6 bases). CDR3 length: 14 amino acids. Between the trimmed V and J ends, which lost 1 base and 7 bases, there was a span of 11 bases. Germline CDR1 reads SGHDN; CDR2 reads FVKESK. The CDR3 here is CASSQGTDGNEQFF. In DNA, the CDR3 is TGTGCCAGCAGCCAAGGGACAGACGGAAATGAGCAGTTCTTC.